The source of this T cell receptor beta chain is a study of CD8 T cells in ankylosing spondylitis. TCRdb re-called the 5' RACE reads through MiXCR, storing one row per CDR3 protein. This table has 270,000 or so distinct CDR3 sequences, roughly 18% appearing once. General study results and limits: The study identified a TCR beta motif of eight highly homologous variants that appeared characteristic of ankylosing spondylitis blood. Relatively rare in peripheral blood, disease-linked clones were also CD8+. Some motif variants had been reported before (in reactive arthritis synovial fluid and blood).

On this clonotype itself: Its cognate antigen is unknown.

The specimen sequenced was blood, either unsorted or a sorted T cell fraction (not recorded which). The source is a male donor with ankylosing spondylitis or in good health (not recorded which).

The CDR3 sequence: CASSSFPGHSEVVYEQYF. The CDR3 region has the DNA TGTGCCAGCAGCTCTTTCCCGGGACATTCCGAGGTGGTCTACGAGCAGTACTTC. The rearrangement uses TRBV11-2 and TRBJ2-7; tentative D call: TRBD1 (6 bases). The CDR3 runs 18 residues. Trimming pared 4 bases from V and 3 bases from J, leaving 25 bases between. In germline, CDR1 is SGHAT, CDR2 FQNNGV.